This T cell receptor beta chain was sequenced in a study of blood T cell repertoires in COVID-19. The CDR3 spans 13 residues. CDR1 and CDR2 from the germline V gene are SSHAT and FNYEAQ (reference sequence). This table comes from immunoSEQ multiplex PCR, and its TCRdb copy is limited to in-frame clones, with some not included. The sample records around 98,000 clones, 65% to 90% being singletons. Notes on this clone: The junction does not match germline at one end; this may be a read error.

The specimen sequenced was peripheral blood. This chain connects TRBV7-7 to TRBJ2-5; D is unresolved. The receptor comes from a man aged 70-80 years with active or convalescent COVID-19. The CDR3 sequence is CASSIRLLETQYF. CDR3 in DNA: TGTGCTAGCAGCATCAGGTTATTAGAGACCCAGTACTTC.